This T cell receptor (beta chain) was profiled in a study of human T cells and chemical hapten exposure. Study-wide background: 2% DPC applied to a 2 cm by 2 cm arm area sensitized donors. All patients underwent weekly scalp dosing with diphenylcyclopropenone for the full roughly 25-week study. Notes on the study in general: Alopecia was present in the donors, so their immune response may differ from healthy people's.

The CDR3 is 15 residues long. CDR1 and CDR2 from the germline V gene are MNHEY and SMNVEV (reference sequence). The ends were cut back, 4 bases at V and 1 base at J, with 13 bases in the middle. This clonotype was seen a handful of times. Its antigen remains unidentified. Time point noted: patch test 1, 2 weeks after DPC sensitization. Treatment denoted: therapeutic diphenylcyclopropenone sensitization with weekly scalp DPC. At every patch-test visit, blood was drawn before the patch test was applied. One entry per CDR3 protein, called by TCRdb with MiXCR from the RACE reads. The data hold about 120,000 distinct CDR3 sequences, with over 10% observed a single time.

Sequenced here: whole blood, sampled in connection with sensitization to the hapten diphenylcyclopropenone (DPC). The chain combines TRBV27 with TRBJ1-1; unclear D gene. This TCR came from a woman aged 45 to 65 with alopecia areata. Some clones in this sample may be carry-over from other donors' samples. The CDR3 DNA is TGTGCCAGCAGTTCCCTAAATAGACCGAACACTGAAGCTTTCTTT. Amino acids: CASSSLNRPNTEAFF.